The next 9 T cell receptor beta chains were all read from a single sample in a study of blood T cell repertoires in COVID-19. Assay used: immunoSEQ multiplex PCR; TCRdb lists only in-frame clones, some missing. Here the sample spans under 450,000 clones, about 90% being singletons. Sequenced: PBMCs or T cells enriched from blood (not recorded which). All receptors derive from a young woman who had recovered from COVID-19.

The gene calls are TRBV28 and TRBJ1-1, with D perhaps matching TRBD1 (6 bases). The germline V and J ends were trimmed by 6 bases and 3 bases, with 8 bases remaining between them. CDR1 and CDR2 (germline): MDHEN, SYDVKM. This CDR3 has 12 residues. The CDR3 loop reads CASRDSDTEAFF. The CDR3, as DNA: TGTGCCAGCAGGGACAGCGACACTGAAGCTTTCTTT.

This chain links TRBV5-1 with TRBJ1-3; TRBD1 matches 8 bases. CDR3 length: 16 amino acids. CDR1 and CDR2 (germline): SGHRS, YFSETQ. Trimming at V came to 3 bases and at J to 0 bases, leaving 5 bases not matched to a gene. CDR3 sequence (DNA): TGCGCCAGCAGCTGGGACAGGCCGAGCTCTGGAAACACCATATATTTT. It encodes CASSWDRPSSGNTIYF.

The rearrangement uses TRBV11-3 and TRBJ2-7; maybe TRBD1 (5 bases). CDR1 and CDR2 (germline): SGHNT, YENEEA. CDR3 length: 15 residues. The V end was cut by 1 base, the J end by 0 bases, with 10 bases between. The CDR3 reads CASSLGQTSSYEQYF. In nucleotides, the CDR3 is TGTGCCAGCAGCTTAGGACAGACGAGCTCCTACGAGCAGTACTTC.

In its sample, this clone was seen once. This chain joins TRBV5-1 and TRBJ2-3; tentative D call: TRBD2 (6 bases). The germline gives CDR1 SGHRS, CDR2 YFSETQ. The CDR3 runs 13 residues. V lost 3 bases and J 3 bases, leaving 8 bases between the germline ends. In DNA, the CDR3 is TGCGCCAGCAGCTGGGACTGGACAGATACGCAGTATTTT. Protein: CASSWDWTDTQYF.

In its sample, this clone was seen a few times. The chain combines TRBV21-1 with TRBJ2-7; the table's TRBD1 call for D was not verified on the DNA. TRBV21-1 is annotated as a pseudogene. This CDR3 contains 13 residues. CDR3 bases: TGTGCCAGCGAAAGGGGGCAGGGGAACGAGCAGTACTTC. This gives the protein CASERGQGNEQYF.

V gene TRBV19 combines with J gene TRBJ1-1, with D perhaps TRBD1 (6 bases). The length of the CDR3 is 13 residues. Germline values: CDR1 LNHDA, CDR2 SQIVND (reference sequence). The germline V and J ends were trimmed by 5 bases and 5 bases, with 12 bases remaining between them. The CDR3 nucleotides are TGTGCCAGTAGTTTAAACAGGGAAACTGAAGCTTTCTTT. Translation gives CASSLNRETEAFF.

In DNA, the CDR3 is TGTGCCATCAGTGAGGGTACAGGACGTCAGCCCCAGCATTTT. As protein: CAISEGTGRQPQHF. V is TRBV10-3 and J is TRBJ1-5; a weak D match, TRBD1 (5 bases). V was clipped by 2 bases and J by 6 bases, with 11 bases between them. The CDR3 consists of 14 residues. The V gene's germline CDR1 is ENHRY and CDR2 SYGVKD.

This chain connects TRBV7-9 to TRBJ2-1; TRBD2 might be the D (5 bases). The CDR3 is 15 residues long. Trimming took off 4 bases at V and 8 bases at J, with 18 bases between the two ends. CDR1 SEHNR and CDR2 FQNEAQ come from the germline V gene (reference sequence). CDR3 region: CASSYGLLNKDEQFF. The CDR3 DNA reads TGTGCCAGCAGCTATGGACTTCTTAATAAGGATGAGCAGTTCTTC. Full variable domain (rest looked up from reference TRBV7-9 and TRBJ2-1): DTGVSQNPRHKITKRGQNVTFRCDPISEHNRLYWYRQTLGQGPEFLTYFQNEAQLEKSRLLSDRFSAERPKGSFSTLEIQRTEQGDSAMYLCASSYGLLNKDEQFFGPGTRLTVL.

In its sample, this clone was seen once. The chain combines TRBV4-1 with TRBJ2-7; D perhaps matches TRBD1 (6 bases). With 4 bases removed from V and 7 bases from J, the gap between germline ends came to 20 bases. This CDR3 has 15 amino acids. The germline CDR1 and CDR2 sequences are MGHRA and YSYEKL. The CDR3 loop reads CASSRSSGAREEQYF. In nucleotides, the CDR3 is TGCGCCAGCAGCCGATCATCAGGGGCCCGGGAAGAGCAGTACTTC.